The present T cell receptor (beta chain) was sequenced within a study of T cells in Graves' hyperthyroidism and ophthalmopathy. Notes on the study in general: Model-based prediction identified ophthalmopathy a median roughly 6.1 months prior to its onset.

Germline V gives CDR1 SGHTA, CDR2 FQGNSA. The CDR3 totals 17 residues. Trimming stripped 5 bases from V and 0 bases from J, with 20 bases between. Amplification yielded TCR beta CDR3 regions, with RNA transcripts as the source. With the HTBI primer set, the TCR CDR3 went through a first round of RT-PCR. Via MiXCR, TCRdb re-called the multiplex PCR reads, giving one row per CDR3 protein. The data hold about 270,000 distinct CDR3 sequences, with around 25% observed a single time. Ten or more counts support this clonotype. The antigen remains undetermined. Each patient was aged 18 to 65 and had newly diagnosed hyperthyroidism of under 2 months' duration. Criteria for exclusion of patients were uncontrolled infection, other autoimmune disease, pregnancy or lactation. The authors took PBMCs from roughly 9.3 ml fresh peripheral blood.

The sample consisted of blood. This chain uses TRBV7-2 with TRBJ2-7; weak D call: TRBD1 (5 bases). The receptor was isolated from a middle-aged man with Graves' hyperthyroidism that later progressed to Graves' ophthalmopathy. CDR3 sequence (DNA): TGTGCCAGCAGCCCCCTCCCAGGACACAAAGACTCCTACGAGCAGTACTTC. Translation gives CASSPLPGHKDSYEQYF.